This T cell receptor beta chain was recovered during a study of T cells after somatic rescue of genetic block. Clones were sequenced by immunoSEQ multiplex PCR, and TCRdb holds only the in-frame ones, with some missing. The repertoire holds just over 8,000 clones, around 86% seen once, with less than 30% in the top ten. This clonotype was obtained from a boy between 5 and 17 years old. Sequencing input: peripheral blood mononuclear cells (PBMCs).

The CDR3 region is CASSQDGGYEQYF. The CDR3, as DNA: TGCGCCAGCAGCCAAGATGGGGGCTACGAGCAGTACTTC. The gene calls are TRBV4-3 and TRBJ2-7; D is possibly TRBD1 or TRBD2 (5 bases each). CDR3 length: 13 residues. V shed 0 bases and J shed 3 bases, with 6 bases lying between them. The germline V gene encodes CDR1 LGHNA and CDR2 YSLEER.